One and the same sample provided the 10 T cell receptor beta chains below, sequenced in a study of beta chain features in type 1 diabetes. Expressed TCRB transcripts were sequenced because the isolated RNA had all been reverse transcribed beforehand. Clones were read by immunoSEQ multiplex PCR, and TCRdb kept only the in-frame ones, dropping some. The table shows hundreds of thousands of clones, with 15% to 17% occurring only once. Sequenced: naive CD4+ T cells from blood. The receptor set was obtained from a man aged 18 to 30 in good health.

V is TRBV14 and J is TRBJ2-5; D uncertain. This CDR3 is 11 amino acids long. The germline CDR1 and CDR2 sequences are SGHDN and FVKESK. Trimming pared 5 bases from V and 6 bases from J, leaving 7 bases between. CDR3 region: CASSLTQTQYF. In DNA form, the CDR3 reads TGTGCCAGCAGCTTAACTCAGACCCAGTACTTC.

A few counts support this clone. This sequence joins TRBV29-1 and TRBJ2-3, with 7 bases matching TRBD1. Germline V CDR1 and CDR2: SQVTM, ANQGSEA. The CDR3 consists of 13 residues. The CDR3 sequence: CSVRGTLTDTQYF. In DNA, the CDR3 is TGCAGTGTCAGGGGGACGCTCACAGATACGCAGTATTTT.

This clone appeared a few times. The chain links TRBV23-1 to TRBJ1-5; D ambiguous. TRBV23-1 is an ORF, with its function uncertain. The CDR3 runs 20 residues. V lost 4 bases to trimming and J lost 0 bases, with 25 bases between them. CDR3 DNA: TGCGCCAGCAGTCCCCAAGGACTCGAATGCCGCCTTTATAGCAATCAGCCCCAGCATTTT. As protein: CASSPQGLECRLYSNQPQHF.

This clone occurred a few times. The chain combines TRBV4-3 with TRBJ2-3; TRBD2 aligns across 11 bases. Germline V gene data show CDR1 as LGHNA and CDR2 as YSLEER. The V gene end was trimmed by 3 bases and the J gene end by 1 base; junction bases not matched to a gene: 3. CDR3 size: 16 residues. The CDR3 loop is CASSQRLAGRTDTQYF. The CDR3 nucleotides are TGCGCCAGCAGCCAGCGACTAGCGGGGCGCACAGATACGCAGTATTTT.

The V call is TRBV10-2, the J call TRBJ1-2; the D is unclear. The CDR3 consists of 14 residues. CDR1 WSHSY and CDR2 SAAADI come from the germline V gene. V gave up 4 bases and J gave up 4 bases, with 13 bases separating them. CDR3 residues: CASSGRAVRYGYTF. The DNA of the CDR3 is TGCGCCAGCAGTGGCCGGGCGGTCCGCTATGGCTACACCTTC.

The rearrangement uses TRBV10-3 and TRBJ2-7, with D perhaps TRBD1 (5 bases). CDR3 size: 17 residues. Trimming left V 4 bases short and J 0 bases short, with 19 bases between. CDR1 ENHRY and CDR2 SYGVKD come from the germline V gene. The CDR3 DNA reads TGTGCCATCAGTGGGGGCCGCCCCGGTGGAAACTCCTACGAGCAGTACTTC. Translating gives CAISGGRPGGNSYEQYF.

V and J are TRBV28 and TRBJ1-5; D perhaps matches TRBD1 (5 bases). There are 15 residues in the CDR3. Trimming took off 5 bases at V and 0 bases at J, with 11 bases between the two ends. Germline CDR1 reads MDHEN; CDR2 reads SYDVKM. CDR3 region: CASSRVGHSNQPQHF. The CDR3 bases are TGTGCCAGCAGTCGTGTGGGGCATAGCAATCAGCCCCAGCATTTT.

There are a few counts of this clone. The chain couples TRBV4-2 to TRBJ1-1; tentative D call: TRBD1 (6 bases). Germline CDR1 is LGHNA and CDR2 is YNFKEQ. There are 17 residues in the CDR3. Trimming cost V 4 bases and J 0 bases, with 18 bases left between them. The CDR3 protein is CASSLSPGANLNTEAFF. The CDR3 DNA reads TGTGCCAGCAGCCTTTCTCCAGGGGCGAATTTGAACACTGAAGCTTTCTTT.

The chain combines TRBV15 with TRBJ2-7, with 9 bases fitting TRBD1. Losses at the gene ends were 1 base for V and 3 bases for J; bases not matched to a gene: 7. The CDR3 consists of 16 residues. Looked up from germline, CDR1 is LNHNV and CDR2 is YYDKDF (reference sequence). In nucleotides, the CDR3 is TGTGCCACCAGCAGAGCTAGTGGGACAGGGCGCTACGAGCAGTACTTC. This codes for CATSRASGTGRYEQYF.

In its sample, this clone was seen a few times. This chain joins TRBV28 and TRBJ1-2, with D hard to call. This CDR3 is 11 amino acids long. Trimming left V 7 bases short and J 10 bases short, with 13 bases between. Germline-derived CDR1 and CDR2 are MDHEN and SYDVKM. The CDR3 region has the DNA TGTGCCAGCACCGTAAATGAGTTCTACACCTTC. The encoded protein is CASTVNEFYTF.